This T cell receptor (beta chain) was documented in a study of cytomegalovirus exposure and HLA in healthy donors. Whole-study results and caveats: From TCR beta sequences, most subjects' HLA-A and HLA-B alleles were reportedly predicted accurately. 87-base-pair reads could not separate some V segments, including TRBV6-2 and TRBV6-3.

This PCR relied on a set of 60 Vbeta primers and 13 Jbeta primers. Sequenced by immunoSEQ multiplex PCR; TCRdb stores in-frame clones only, minus some. The data contain some 250,000 clones, about 80% of them singletons. J lost 5 bases, V lost 1 base, and 10 bases had no gene match. Germline V gives CDR1 SGHTA, CDR2 FQGNSA. The CDR3 extends over 18 amino acids. Worth noting for this clone: Its antigen is currently unknown.

The specimen sequenced was PBMCs. The gene calls are TRBV7-2 and TRBJ2-1, with 11 bases lining up with TRBD2. The TCR comes from a middle-aged woman in good health and CMV-seropositive. The CDR3 loop reads CASSLGPPLAGANNEQFF. In nucleotides, the CDR3 is TGTGCCAGCAGCTTAGGGCCTCCACTAGCGGGAGCAAACAATGAGCAGTTCTTC.